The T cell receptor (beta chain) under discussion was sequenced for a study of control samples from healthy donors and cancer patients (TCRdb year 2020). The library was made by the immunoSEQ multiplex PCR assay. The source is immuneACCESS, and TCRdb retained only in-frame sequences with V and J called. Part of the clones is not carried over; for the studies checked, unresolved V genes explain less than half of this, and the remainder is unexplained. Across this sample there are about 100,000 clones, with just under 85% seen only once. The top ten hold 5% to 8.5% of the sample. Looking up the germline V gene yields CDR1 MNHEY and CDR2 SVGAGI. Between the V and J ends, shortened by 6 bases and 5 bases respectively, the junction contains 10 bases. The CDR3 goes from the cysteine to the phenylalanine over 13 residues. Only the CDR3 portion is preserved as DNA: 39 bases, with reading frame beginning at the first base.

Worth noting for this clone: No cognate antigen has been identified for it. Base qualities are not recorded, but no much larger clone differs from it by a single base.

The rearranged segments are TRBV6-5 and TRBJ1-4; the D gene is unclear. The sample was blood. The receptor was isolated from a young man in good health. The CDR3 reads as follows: CASRRKDNEKLFF. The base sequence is TGTGCCAGCAGGAGGAAGGACAATGAAAAACTGTTTTTT.